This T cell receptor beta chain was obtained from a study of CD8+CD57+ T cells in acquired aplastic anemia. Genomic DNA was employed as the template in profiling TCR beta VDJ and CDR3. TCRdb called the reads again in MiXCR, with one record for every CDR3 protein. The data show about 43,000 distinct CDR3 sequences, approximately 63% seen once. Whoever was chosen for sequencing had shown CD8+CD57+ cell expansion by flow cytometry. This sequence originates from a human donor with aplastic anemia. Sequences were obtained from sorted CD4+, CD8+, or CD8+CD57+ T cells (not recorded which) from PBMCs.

The CDR3 is CASDKGYEQYF. CDR3 nucleotides: TGTGCCAGCGATAAGGGGTACGAGCAGTACTTC. V is TRBV6-2 or TRBV6-3 and J is TRBJ2-7; maybe TRBD1 (5 bases). V was trimmed by 8 bases and J by 4 bases, leaving 9 bases between them. In germline, CDR1 is MNHEY, CDR2 SVGEGT. CDR3 length: 11 amino acids.